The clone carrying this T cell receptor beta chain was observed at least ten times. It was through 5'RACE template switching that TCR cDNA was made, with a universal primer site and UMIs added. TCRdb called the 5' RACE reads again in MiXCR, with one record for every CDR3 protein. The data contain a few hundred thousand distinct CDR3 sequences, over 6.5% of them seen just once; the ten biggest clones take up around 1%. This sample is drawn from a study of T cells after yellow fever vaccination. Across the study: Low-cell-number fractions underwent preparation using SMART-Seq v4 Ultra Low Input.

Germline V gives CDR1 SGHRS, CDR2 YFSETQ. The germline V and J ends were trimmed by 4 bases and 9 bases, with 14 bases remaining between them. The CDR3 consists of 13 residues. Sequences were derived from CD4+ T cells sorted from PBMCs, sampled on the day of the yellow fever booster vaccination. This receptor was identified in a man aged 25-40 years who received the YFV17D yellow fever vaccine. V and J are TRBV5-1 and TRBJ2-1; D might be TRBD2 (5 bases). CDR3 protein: CASSPGSELEQFF. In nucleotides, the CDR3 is TGCGCCAGCAGCCCGGGGTCAGAACTTGAGCAGTTCTTC.